The rows below give T cell receptor beta chains drawn from one sample of a study of blood T cell repertoires in COVID-19. Clones were sequenced by immunoSEQ multiplex PCR, and TCRdb holds only the in-frame ones, with some missing. This table has approximately 530,000 clones, around 90% appearing once. The sample comprised peripheral blood. These receptors were obtained from a woman aged 45 to 65 with COVID-19, enrolled during active disease. The CDR3 runs from the conserved cysteine through the conserved F or W. A D gene is named only where the DNA matches it firmly. Size tells how often a clone was seen (once, few, many) or the class of an expanded clone, and some rows leave it out.

>NA|TRBV4-1|TRBJ2-4|TRBD1
TGCGCCAGCAGCCAAGGGCGGCAGGGGGAACGAACCAAAAACATTCAGTACTTC
CASSQGRQGERTKNIQYF
>NA|TRBV6-1|TRBJ1-5|NA
TGTGCCAGCAGTGAGGCGGACACTCCTAATCAGCCCCAGCATTTT
CASSEADTPNQPQHF
>NA|TRBV2|TRBJ2-2|NA
TGTGCCAGCAGTGGCTTACAGGGATCCACCGGGGAGCTGTTTTTT
CASSGLQGSTGELFF
>NA|TRBV29-1|TRBJ2-1|TRBD1
TGCAGCGCAACAGGGGATGACTCCTACAATGAGCAGTTCTTC
CSATGDDSYNEQFF
>NA|TRBV4-2|TRBJ2-7|NA
TGTGCCAGCAGCCCAATGTTGCACTTTTACGAGCAGTACTTC
CASSPMLHFYEQYF
>NA|TRBV5-1|TRBJ2-5|TRBD2
TGCGCCAGCCGGGCCGGGACTAGCGGCGGAGAGACCCAGTACTTC
CASRAGTSGGETQYF
>NA|TRBV2|TRBJ1-4|TRBD1
TGTGCCAGCAGTTGGGACAGTACTAATGAAAAACTGTTTTTT
CASSWDSTNEKLFF
>NA|TRBV27|TRBJ2-7|NA
TGTGCCAGCAGTCCGACGGGAGCCTACGAGCAGTACTTC
CASSPTGAYEQYF
>NA|TRBV10-2|TRBJ2-3|NA
TGCGCCAGCAGTACCAGGGTGGGCACAGATACGCAGTATTTT
CASSTRVGTDTQYF
>NA|TRBV19|TRBJ1-2|NA
TGTGCCAGTAGTATGCCCGGAGATGCTAACTATGGCTACACCTTC
CASSMPGDANYGYTF
>NA|TRBV9|TRBJ1-1|NA
TGTGCCAGCAGCGTAGGAGGAGGGACCTGGACTGAAGCTTTCTTT
CASSVGGGTWTEAFF
>NA|TRBV27|TRBJ2-3|NA
TGTGCCAGCATGGCCGGGACTCTAAGCACAGATACGCAGTATTTT
CASMAGTLSTDTQYF
>once|TRBV10-1|TRBJ2-7|NA
TGCGCCAGCAGTGAGTCCGCGGACAGACTGTACGAGCAGTACTTC
CASSESADRLYEQYF
>NA|TRBV28|TRBJ1-2|NA
TGTGCCAGCAGTCCCGTGAGGGGGAGGGGAATCGGGAATTTATATGGCTACACCTTC
CASSPVRGRGIGNLYGYTF
>NA|TRBV9|TRBJ2-1|NA
TGTGCCAGCAGCGTAGGTCTACCATCATATCATGAGCAGTTCTTC
CASSVGLPSYHEQFF
>NA|TRBV12-3/TRBV12-4|TRBJ2-7|TRBD2
TGTGCCAGCAGTTTAAAAGCGGGGACCGAGCAGTACTTC
CASSLKAGTEQYF
>NA|TRBV6-5|TRBJ1-1|NA
TGTGCCAGCAGTAGCGGGGGGAACACTGAAGCTTTCTTT
CASSSGGNTEAFF
>once|TRBV21-1|TRBJ2-5|NA
TGTGCCAGCAGCAAAAGAGGAGGGGGGACAGGGGGATTGACCCAAGAGACCCAGTACTTC
CASSKRGGGTGGLTQETQYF
>NA|TRBV7-2|TRBJ2-5|TRBD2
TGTGCCAGCAGCTTAGTAGCGGGGGCGGGGGAGACCCAGTACTTC
CASSLVAGAGETQYF
>NA|TRBV10-2|TRBJ1-1|NA
TGCGCCAGCAGTGAGTCGGCAGGACTAAACACTGAAGCTTTCTTT
CASSESAGLNTEAFF
>few|TRBV2|TRBJ2-2|TRBD1
TGTGCCAGCACCCCCGGGACAGTCGACACCGGGGAGCTGTTTTTT
CASTPGTVDTGELFF
>NA|TRBV7-2|TRBJ1-5|TRBD1
TGTGCCAGCAGCTTAGTGTTTGACAGGGGAAGTGAGCAGCCCCAGCATTTT
CASSLVFDRGSEQPQHF
>once|TRBV12-5|TRBJ2-1|TRBD2
TGTGCTAGTGGTCGGACTAGCGGGGGGTACAATGAGCAGTTCTTC
CASGRTSGGYNEQFF
>NA|TRBV30|TRBJ2-2|TRBD1
TGTGCCTGCCGACCGTCCGGGACAGTACTCACCGGGGAGCTGTTTTTT
CACRPSGTVLTGELFF
>NA|TRBV7-3|TRBJ2-1|NA
TGTGCCAGCAGCTTAACAACGGCGGGGAGCCTGTACAATGAGCAGTTCTTC
CASSLTTAGSLYNEQFF
>NA|TRBV5-6|TRBJ1-1|TRBD1
TGTGCCAGCAGCCCGACAGGGATGAACACTGAAGCTTTCTTT
CASSPTGMNTEAFF
>NA|TRBV30|TRBJ1-5|NA
TGTGCCTGGAGTGTTAGAGGGGGGGGTCAGCCCCAGCATTTT
CAWSVRGGGQPQHF
>NA|TRBV7-8|TRBJ1-1|NA
TGTGCCAGCAGCCCCGCGGGGGAGACCACTGAAGCTTTCTTT
CASSPAGETTEAFF
>NA|TRBV19|TRBJ1-1|NA
TGTGCCAGTAGTATAGGAGCGCGGGAAGCTTTCTTT
CASSIGAREAFF
>NA|TRBV12-5|TRBJ2-5|TRBD2
TGTGCTAGTGGTTACCGGGGGGGAGGTGAGACCCAGTACTTC
CASGYRGGGETQYF
>few|TRBV19|TRBJ2-1|NA
TGTGCCAGTAGTAAAGGGACTGATTACAATGAGCAGTTCTTC
CASSKGTDYNEQFF
>NA|TRBV30|TRBJ2-5|TRBD2
TGTGCCTGGAGTAAACTAGCGGGGGGGCAGGAAGAGACCCAGTACTTC
CAWSKLAGGQEETQYF
>NA|TRBV6-5|TRBJ1-4|NA
TGTGCCAGCAGTCCCCAATTGGGGACATGGGAAAAACTGTTTTTT
CASSPQLGTWEKLFF
>NA|TRBV7-8|TRBJ2-7|NA
TGTGCCAGCAGCGCCCTGCGGTCTGGACAGACGTTCTACGAGCAGTACTTC
CASSALRSGQTFYEQYF
>NA|TRBV3-1/TRBV3-2|TRBJ2-2|NA
TGTGCCAGCAGCTTTACTTTCACCGGGGAGCTGTTTTTT
CASSFTFTGELFF
>NA|TRBV5-8|TRBJ2-6|NA
TGTGCCAGCACCCTTAGCGCGAGCTCTGGGGCCAACGTCCTGACTTTC
CASTLSASSGANVLTF
>NA|TRBV5-1|TRBJ2-1|TRBD2
TGCGCCAGCAGCTTGATTGGCCCTAGCGGGGTTCAGGAGCAGTTCTTC
CASSLIGPSGVQEQFF
>NA|TRBV18|TRBJ2-2|TRBD1
TGTGCCAGCTCACTTTCGACAGGGGGGAACACCGGGGAGCTGTTTTTT
CASSLSTGGNTGELFF
>NA|TRBV10-2|TRBJ1-3|NA
TGCGCCAGCCGCACCCGGGGAAACTCTGGAAACACCATATATTTT
CASRTRGNSGNTIYF
>NA|TRBV7-3|TRBJ2-6|NA
TGTGCCAGCAGCTTAACCCGCTCTGGGGCCAACGTCCTGACTTTC
CASSLTRSGANVLTF
>once|TRBV18|TRBJ1-1|NA
TGTGCCAGCTCACAACAGGCTTTGAACACTGAAGCTTTCTTT
CASSQQALNTEAFF
>NA|TRBV12-3/TRBV12-4|TRBJ1-2|TRBD1
TGTGCCAGCAGGGGACAGTCGGATGGCTACACCTTC
CASRGQSDGYTF
>NA|TRBV28|TRBJ2-7|TRBD2
TGTGCCACCGAGCGGGGGGGCCCCTACGAGCAGTACTTC
CATERGGPYEQYF
>NA|TRBV6-5|TRBJ2-5|NA
TGTGCCAGCACCAGGGGACCTAGAGAGACCCAGTACTTC
CASTRGPRETQYF
>NA|TRBV2|TRBJ1-4|TRBD1
TGTGCCAGCAAAGACAGGGCCCGGAATGAAAAACTGTTTTTT
CASKDRARNEKLFF
>NA|TRBV20-1|TRBJ1-5|NA
TGCAGTGCTAGTCTCGAGGCTTATAATCAGCCCCAGCATTTT
CSASLEAYNQPQHF
>NA|TRBV30|TRBJ2-2|NA
TGTGCCTGGAGTCGTTATGCCGGGGAGCTGTTTTTT
CAWSRYAGELFF